The 23 T cell receptor beta chains listed next were all sequenced from one sample in a study of T cell responses to AZD1222 COVID-19 vaccine. Repertoires were generated with immunoSEQ multiplex PCR, while TCRdb's copy carries only in-frame clones and drops some. The table records roughly 97,000 clones, over 75% of them present only once. This specimen consisted of peripheral blood, obtained on day 0 of AZD1222 vaccination. The receptors were gathered from an adult in good health.

This chain uses TRBV3-1 (or the pseudogene TRBV3-2) with TRBJ2-1; D ambiguous. The CDR3 totals 12 residues. Germline CDR1 and CDR2: LGHDT and YNNKEL (reference sequence). With 4 bases removed from V and 6 bases from J, the gap between germline ends came to 7 bases. The CDR3 sequence: CASSPPSNEQFF. The CDR3 DNA reads TGTGCCAGCAGCCCCCCCTCCAATGAGCAGTTCTTC.

The rearrangement links TRBV27 to TRBJ2-3; D possibly corresponds to TRBD2 (5 bases). V was trimmed by 6 bases and J by 6 bases, leaving 13 bases between them. The CDR3 totals 13 residues. The germline V gene encodes CDR1 MNHEY and CDR2 SMNVEV (reference sequence). CDR3 loop: CASRGLVKDTQYF. CDR3 in DNA: TGTGCCAGCAGAGGACTGGTGAAGGATACGCAGTATTTT.

The J gene is TRBJ2-2, the V gene TRBV27, with 11 bases identical to TRBD2. The CDR3 sequence is 16 residues long. J lost 4 bases, V lost 7 bases, and 8 bases had no gene match. Germline V lookup: CDR1 MNHEY, CDR2 SMNVEV (reference sequence). CDR3 residues: CASTLAGGPPTGELFF. The CDR3 DNA is TGTGCCAGCACCTTAGCGGGGGGGCCCCCCACCGGGGAGCTGTTTTTT.

V usage is TRBV29-1 and J usage is TRBJ1-2; the match to TRBD1 covers 8 bases. Trimming cost V 5 bases and J 3 bases; bases outside gene matches: 5. CDR3 length equals 13 residues. Germline assignment: CDR1 SQVTM and CDR2 ANQGSEA. The DNA for the CDR3 is TGCAGCGTTCCAGGGGGCGCGTACTATGGCTACACCTTC. This codes for CSVPGGAYYGYTF. The variable domain in full, with the rest retrieved from reference TRBV29-1 and TRBJ1-2, is SAVISQKPSRDICQRGTSLTIQCQVDSQVTMMFWYRQQPGQSLTLIATANQGSEATYESGFVIDKFPISRPNLTFSTLTVSNMSPEDSSIYLCSVPGGAYYGYTFGSGTRLTVV.

V gene TRBV5-1 combines with J gene TRBJ2-7; D gene uncertain. Germline V gene lookup returns CDR1 SGHRS and CDR2 YFSETQ. V shed 1 base and J shed 0 bases, with 8 bases lying between them. The CDR3 totals 14 residues. CDR3 in amino acids: CASSLYSVSYEQYF. In nucleotides, the CDR3 is TGCGCCAGCAGCTTGTACAGCGTCTCCTACGAGCAGTACTTC.

This rearrangement joins TRBV7-9 to TRBJ1-3; D is uncertain. Per germline, CDR1 SEHNR and CDR2 FQNEAQ (reference sequence). The CDR3 consists of 13 residues. V lost 5 bases and J lost 10, with 15 bases in between. The DNA for the CDR3 is TGTGCCAGCAGCACCGGTGCAGGAGATACCATATATTTT. It yields the protein CASSTGAGDTIYF.

The J gene is TRBJ1-2, the V gene TRBV5-1; TRBD1 aligns across 7 bases. With 2 bases clipped from V and 3 bases from J, the junction kept 1 base outside the gene matches. Germline V gives CDR1 SGHRS, CDR2 YFSETQ. The CDR3 totals 13 residues. CDR3 protein: CASSFGTDYGYTF. The CDR3 DNA follows: TGCGCCAGCAGCTTCGGGACAGACTATGGCTACACCTTC.

The rearrangement links TRBV7-2 to TRBJ2-7, with D unresolved. With 1 base removed from V and 2 bases from J, the gap between germline ends came to 6 bases. Germline CDR1 is SGHTA and CDR2 is FQGNSA. CDR3 size: 13 residues. CDR3 sequence reads: CASSLGTAYEQYF. The CDR3, as DNA: TGTGCCAGCAGCTTAGGTACAGCCTACGAGCAGTACTTC.

The chain links TRBV6-5 to TRBJ1-1; 8 bases are shared with TRBD1. V lost 2 bases and J lost 3; bases outside the gene matches: 5. Germline V gene lookup returns CDR1 MNHEY and CDR2 SVGAGI. This CDR3 is built from 15 residues. CDR3 nucleotide sequence: TGTGCCAGCAGTTACGATGACAGGGGATACACTGAAGCTTTCTTT. Amino acid sequence: CASSYDDRGYTEAFF.

The chain couples TRBV20-1 to TRBJ1-2; D uncertain. With 1 base removed from V and 6 bases from J, the gap between germline ends came to 6 bases. CDR1 is DFQATT, CDR2 SNEGSKA, per germline (reference sequence). The CDR3 consists of 11 residues. The CDR3 spells CSARVSHGYTF. CDR3 sequence (DNA): TGCAGTGCTAGAGTTTCTCATGGCTACACCTTC.

The chain is built from TRBV7-3 and TRBJ1-1, with D perhaps TRBD1 (5 bases). CDR1 is SGHTA and CDR2 is FQGTGA in the germline V gene. V lost 1 base, J lost 3 bases, and 12 bases lay in between. This CDR3 is 15 amino acids long. As DNA, the CDR3 is TGTGCCAGCAGCTTAATGGCGGGGACTGACACTGAAGCTTTCTTT. This translates into CASSLMAGTDTEAFF.

The chain links TRBV16 to TRBJ2-3, with D possibly TRBD1 on 5 matching bases. Germline V gives CDR1 KGHSY, CDR2 FQNENV. This CDR3 spans 15 amino acids. V was cut by 7 bases and J by 4 bases, with 18 bases left in between. In nucleotides, the CDR3 is TGTGCCAGCATCTCTCGCGTCAGGGCTTCAGATACGCAGTATTTT. Encoded protein: CASISRVRASDTQYF.

The chain carries TRBV5-1 and TRBJ2-4; D is perhaps TRBD2 (5 bases). The CDR3 covers 16 residues. The ends were cut back, 3 bases at V and 7 bases at J, with 20 bases in the middle. From germline, CDR1 is SGHRS and CDR2 YFSETQ. The CDR3: CASSYLDFSVENIQYF. In nucleotides, the CDR3 is TGCGCCAGCAGCTACCTGGACTTTTCTGTCGAGAACATTCAGTACTTC. The whole variable domain, filled in from reference TRBV5-1 and TRBJ2-4, reads KAGVTQTPRYLIKTRGQQVTLSCSPISGHRSVSWYQQTPGQGLQFLFEYFSETQRNKGNFPGRFSGRQFSNSRSEMNVSTLELGDSALYLCASSYLDFSVENIQYFGAGTRLSVL.

The rearrangement joins TRBV19 to TRBJ1-2; D may be TRBD1 (5 bases). The ends were cut back, 5 bases at V and 3 bases at J, with 16 bases in the middle. The germline V gene has CDR1 LNHDA and CDR2 SQIVND (reference sequence). This CDR3 contains 15 residues. For the CDR3, the DNA is TGTGCCAGTAGTGACCCGGGACGGATCCACTATGGCTACACCTTC. Its protein is CASSDPGRIHYGYTF.

The chain couples TRBV3-1 (or the pseudogene TRBV3-2) to TRBJ2-7; 9 bases match TRBD2. The CDR3 contains 17 residues. CDR1 and CDR2 (germline): LGHDT, YNNKEL (reference sequence). Trimming removed 1 base from V and 1 base from J; junction bases left unmatched: 8. CDR3 DNA sequence: TGTGCCAGCAGCCAAGTTTCAGCGGGGGGAGATTCCTACGAGCAGTACTTC. This translates into CASSQVSAGGDSYEQYF.

The rearrangement links TRBV7-9 to TRBJ1-5; the D gene is possibly TRBD1 (6 bases). CDR3 length: 15 residues. Germline V gives CDR1 SEHNR, CDR2 FQNEAQ (reference sequence). Trimming took off 4 bases at V and 5 bases at J, with 15 bases between the two ends. This CDR3 reads CASSSTRQAYQPQHF. For the CDR3, the DNA is TGTGCCAGCAGCTCCACGAGACAGGCTTATCAGCCCCAGCATTTT. Looking up the rest from reference TRBV7-9 and TRBJ1-5 gives the full variable domain: DTGVSQNPRHKITKRGQNVTFRCDPISEHNRLYWYRQTLGQGPEFLTYFQNEAQLEKSRLLSDRFSAERPKGSFSTLEIQRTEQGDSAMYLCASSSTRQAYQPQHFGDGTRLSIL.

The gene calls are TRBV6-6 and TRBJ1-6; D is undetermined. V was trimmed by 0 bases and J by 10 bases, leaving 10 bases between them. Germline V gene sequence: CDR1 MNHNY, CDR2 SVGAGI (reference sequence). The CDR3 covers 14 residues. CDR3 loop: CASSYSKTNSPLHF. The DNA for the CDR3 is TGTGCCAGCAGTTACTCAAAAACGAACTCACCCCTCCACTTT.

The rearrangement links TRBV19 to TRBJ2-7; D is tentatively TRBD1 or TRBD2 (7 bases each). The CDR3 runs to 14 residues. Germline V gene data show CDR1 as LNHDA and CDR2 as SQIVND (reference sequence). V shed 10 bases and J shed 6 bases, with 22 bases lying between them. CDR3 protein: CATRGGTAAGEQYF. The CDR3, as DNA: TGTGCCACCAGGGGGGGGACGGCGGCGGGCGAGCAGTACTTC.

In DNA form, the CDR3 reads TGTGCCAGTAGTATAGATTCAAGGCACGGTGGAAACACCATATATTTT. It yields the protein CASSIDSRHGGNTIYF. The rearrangement joins TRBV19 to TRBJ1-3; no clear D. Germline assignment: CDR1 LNHDA and CDR2 SQIVND (reference sequence). This CDR3 is 16 amino acids long. The germline V and J ends were trimmed by 0 bases and 3 bases, with 12 bases remaining between them.

The rearrangement links TRBV20-1 to TRBJ1-1; tentative D call: TRBD1 (5 bases). This CDR3 contains 11 residues. Trimming shortened V by 6 bases and J by 6 bases, and 11 bases separated the two germline ends. The germline gives CDR1 DFQATT, CDR2 SNEGSKA (reference sequence). CDR3 sequence: CSALWGPEAFF. The CDR3 bases are TGCAGTGCCCTCTGGGGACCTGAAGCTTTCTTT.

This chain connects TRBV9 to TRBJ2-5, with no clear D. V lost 4 bases and J lost 7, with 20 bases in between. Germline V gene data show CDR1 as SGDLS and CDR2 as YYNGEE. The CDR3 has 15 residues. Written as DNA, the CDR3 is TGTGCCAGCAGCCTCCAGCCCGACCCGGGCGGGACCCAGTACTTC. Translating it yields CASSLQPDPGGTQYF.

The chain employs TRBV9 and TRBJ1-3, with no clear D. The germline gives CDR1 SGDLS, CDR2 YYNGEE. V gave up 3 bases and J gave up 0 bases, with 13 bases separating them. The CDR3 runs to 16 residues. CDR3 in amino acids: CASSAPSGSSGNTIYF. The DNA for the CDR3 is TGTGCCAGCAGCGCCCCCTCCGGGAGCTCTGGAAACACCATATATTTT.

The chain couples TRBV6-1 to TRBJ1-1; 7 positions agree with TRBD1. In germline, CDR1 is MNHNS, CDR2 SASEGT. V was clipped by 1 base and J by 7 bases; unmatched bases: 6. The CDR3 runs 14 residues. CDR3 loop: CASSEGGQGGEAFF. As DNA, the CDR3 is TGTGCCAGCAGTGAAGGAGGCCAGGGGGGTGAAGCTTTCTTT.